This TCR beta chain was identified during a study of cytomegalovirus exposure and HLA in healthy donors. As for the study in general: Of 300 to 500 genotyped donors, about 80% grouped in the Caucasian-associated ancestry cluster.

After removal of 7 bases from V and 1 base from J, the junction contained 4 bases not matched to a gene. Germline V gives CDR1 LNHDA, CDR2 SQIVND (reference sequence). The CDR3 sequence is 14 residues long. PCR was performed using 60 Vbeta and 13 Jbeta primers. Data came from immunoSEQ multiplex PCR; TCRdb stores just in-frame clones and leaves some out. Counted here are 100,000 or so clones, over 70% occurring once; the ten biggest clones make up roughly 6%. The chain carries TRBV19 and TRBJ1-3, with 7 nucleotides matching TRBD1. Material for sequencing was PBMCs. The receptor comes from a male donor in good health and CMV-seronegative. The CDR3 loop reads CASTAGGSGNTIYF. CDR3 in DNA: TGTGCCAGTACCGCAGGGGGGTCTGGAAACACCATATATTTT.